This T cell receptor beta chain was recovered during a study of cytomegalovirus exposure and HLA in healthy donors. Overall study context: In an earlier analysis, almost 120 million unique TCR beta sequences were found from 150 million to 200 million T cells. Study-wide results and limits: TCR beta sequences numbering over 15,000 were associated with HLA alleles at 0.05 false discovery rate in a later analysis.

Comment on this clone: No antigen is known for it.

The PCR made use of 60 Vbeta and 13 Jbeta primers. Method: immunoSEQ multiplex PCR; TCRdb's copy keeps in-frame clones and lacks some. This table holds roughly 190,000 clones. The CDR3 sequence is 17 residues long. The trim removed 1 base at V and 0 bases at J, leaving 4 bases unmatched. Germline V gene lookup returns CDR1 KGHSH and CDR2 LQKENI. The rearrangement joins TRBV18 to TRBJ1-1; 11 bases map to TRBD1. The material sequenced was PBMCs. The sequence came from a woman between 18 and 29 years old in good health and CMV-seropositive. The CDR3 protein is CASSPLRTGGLNTEAFF. CDR3 DNA sequence: TGTGCCAGCTCACCACTACGGACAGGGGGCCTGAACACTGAAGCTTTCTTT.